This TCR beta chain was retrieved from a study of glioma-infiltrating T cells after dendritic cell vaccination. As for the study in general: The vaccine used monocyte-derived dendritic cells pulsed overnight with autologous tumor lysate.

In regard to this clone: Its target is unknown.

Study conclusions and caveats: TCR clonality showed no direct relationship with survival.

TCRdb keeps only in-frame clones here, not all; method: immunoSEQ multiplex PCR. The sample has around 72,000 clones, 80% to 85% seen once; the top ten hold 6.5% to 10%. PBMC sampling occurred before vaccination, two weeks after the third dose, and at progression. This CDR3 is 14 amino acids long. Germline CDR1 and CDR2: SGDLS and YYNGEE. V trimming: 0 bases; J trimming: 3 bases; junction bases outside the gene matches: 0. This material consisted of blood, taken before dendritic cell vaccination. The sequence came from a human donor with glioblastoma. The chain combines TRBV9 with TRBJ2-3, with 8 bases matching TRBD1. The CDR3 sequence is CASSVGQGTDTQYF. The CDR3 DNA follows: TGTGCCAGCAGCGTAGGACAGGGGACAGATACGCAGTATTTT.